A single sample is the source of the 21 T cell receptor beta chains below, sequenced in a study of blood T cells in healthy people across ages. The second PCR ran about 6 to 12 cycles with a sample-barcoded 5' primer and J-beta primers. TCRdb redid the calling of the 5' RACE reads with MiXCR, one entry per CDR3 protein. The sample lists hundreds of thousands of distinct CDR3 sequences; roughly three fifths were seen once. The sequencing input was blood. The receptors derive from a man aged 60 to 69 in good health.

This clonotype appeared a few times. The V gene is TRBV10-3, the J gene TRBJ2-5; 13 positions agree with TRBD2. Germline assignment: CDR1 ENHRY and CDR2 SYGVKD. This CDR3 spans 15 amino acids. The ends lost 6 bases at V and 5 bases at J; junction bases unmatched: 6. The CDR3 is CAIRPGTSGEETQYF. In DNA, the CDR3 is TGTGCCATCAGACCCGGGACTAGCGGGGAGGAGACCCAGTACTTC.

The CDR3 DNA sequence: TGTGCCAGCAGTTACTCGATGGCCAGGGGGCAATACGAGCAGTACTTC. Encoded protein: CASSYSMARGQYEQYF. V is TRBV6-5 and J is TRBJ2-4; 8 nucleotides agree with TRBD1. The DNA end is a closer match to TRBJ2-7, so the J assignment may be wrong. From germline, CDR1 is MNHEY and CDR2 SVGAGI. CDR3 length equals 16 residues.

This clonotype was picked up one time. The genes are TRBV10-2 and TRBJ2-1; 9 bases agree with TRBD2. CDR1 is WSHSY, CDR2 SAAADI, per germline. With V trimmed by 6 bases and J by 9 bases, 9 bases remained unmatched. CDR3 length: 14 amino acids. The CDR3 here is CASRGGGAHLEQFF. CDR3 bases: TGCGCCAGCAGAGGCGGGGGGGCCCACCTTGAGCAGTTCTTC.

The chain employs TRBV14 and TRBJ2-5; D remains unclear. Trimming left V 0 bases short and J 1 base short, with 15 bases between. Germline assignment: CDR1 SGHDN and CDR2 FVKESK. CDR3 length: 17 amino acids. The DNA of the CDR3 is TGTGCCAGCAGCCAAGACCCCCCCACAAGGTTCCAAGAGACCCAGTACTTC. This translates into CASSQDPPTRFQETQYF.

CDR3 sequence: CASNPGQGLLRTF. The DNA of the CDR3 is TGTGCCAGTAACCCGGGACAGGGACTTTTGCGCACCTTC. The chain combines TRBV28 with TRBJ1-2; 9 positions match TRBD1. Germline CDR1 is MDHEN and CDR2 is SYDVKM. This CDR3 is 13 amino acids long. Trimming took 9 bases from V and 13 from J; bases not matched to a gene: 15.

The chain has TRBV7-9 and TRBJ2-1, with TRBD1 matching over 7 bases. V was pared by 5 bases and J by 11 bases, with 9 bases of the junction left unmatched. This CDR3 is built from 13 residues. The germline V gene has CDR1 SEHNR and CDR2 FQNEAQ (reference sequence). The CDR3 nucleotides read TGTGCCAGCAGCCCTGGGACAGAGAGTAAGCAGTTCTTC. This codes for CASSPGTESKQFF.

This clonotype was picked up a small number of times. This rearrangement joins TRBV29-1 to TRBJ2-5; 12 bases map to TRBD2. Losses at the gene ends were 3 bases for V and 2 bases for J; bases not matched to a gene: 4. Germline values: CDR1 SQVTM, CDR2 ANQGSEA. This CDR3 contains 15 residues. The CDR3 DNA follows: TGCAGCGTTGACGCAGGACTAGCGGGGCAAGAGACCCAGTACTTC. As protein: CSVDAGLAGQETQYF. The full variable domain, its missing parts supplied by reference TRBV29-1 and TRBJ2-5, is SAVISQKPSRDICQRGTSLTIQCQVDSQVTMMFWYRQQPGQSLTLIATANQGSEATYESGFVIDKFPISRPNLTFSTLTVSNMSPEDSSIYLCSVDAGLAGQETQYFGPGTRLLVL.

The chain joins TRBV20-1 to TRBJ2-7, with D uncertain. Looked up from germline, CDR1 is DFQATT and CDR2 is SNEGSKA (reference sequence). The CDR3 has 11 amino acids. V shed 6 bases and J shed 4 bases, with 10 bases lying between them. The CDR3 reads CSAGRSYEQYF. Here the CDR3 DNA reads TGCAGTGCAGGTCGATCTTACGAGCAGTACTTC.

This clonotype was observed a few times. V and J are TRBV5-1 and TRBJ2-6, with D maybe TRBD1 (5 bases). The CDR3 is 15 amino acids. Germline V gives CDR1 SGHRS, CDR2 YFSETQ. V gave up 5 bases and J gave up 0 bases, with 9 bases separating them. In nucleotides, the CDR3 is TGCGCCAGCAGACAGGTGTACTCTGGGGCCAACGTCCTGACTTTC. Its translation: CASRQVYSGANVLTF.

The gene calls are TRBV6-5 and TRBJ2-7, with TRBD2 matching over 8 bases. Trimming removed 2 bases from V and 4 bases from J; junction bases left unmatched: 4. Per germline, CDR1 MNHEY and CDR2 SVGAGI. The CDR3 is 14 amino acids. The CDR3 DNA reads as TGTGCCAGCAGTTACAGAAGCGGGGGTTACGAGCAGTACTTC. Translating it yields CASSYRSGGYEQYF.

The chain has TRBV9 and TRBJ2-5, with TRBD2 as a possible D gene (5 bases). V dropped 3 bases and J dropped 0 bases, with 12 bases sitting between them. Germline V CDR1 and CDR2: SGDLS, YYNGEE. The CDR3 length is 15 residues. The CDR3 reads CASSGGNGNQETQYF. CDR3 sequence (DNA): TGTGCCAGCAGCGGGGGAAACGGGAACCAAGAGACCCAGTACTTC.

This chain links TRBV7-2 with TRBJ2-5; D is possibly TRBD2 (7 bases). V shed 1 base and J shed 4 bases, with 13 bases lying between them. CDR1 SGHTA and CDR2 FQGNSA come from the germline V gene. The CDR3 is made up of 15 amino acids. DNA of the CDR3: TGTGCCAGCAGCTTAGTGGGGGGGGCGGCAGAGACCCAGTACTTC. This encodes CASSLVGGAAETQYF.

V usage is TRBV29-1 and J usage is TRBJ2-1, with unresolved D. Germline V CDR1 and CDR2: SQVTM, ANQGSEA. Between the trimmed V and J ends, which lost 6 bases and 8 bases, there was a span of 17 bases. This CDR3 contains 13 residues. The CDR3 region is CSVDTSKVHEQFF. The CDR3, as DNA: TGCAGCGTAGACACGTCCAAGGTCCATGAGCAGTTCTTC.

Here the CDR3 reads CSARVSGTEAFF. CDR3 sequence (DNA): TGCAGTGCAAGGGTTTCGGGCACTGAAGCTTTCTTT. The chain uses TRBV20-1 and TRBJ1-1; D call uncertain. CDR3 size: 12 residues. CDR1 and CDR2 (germline): DFQATT, SNEGSKA (reference sequence). Trimming cost V 6 bases and J 4 bases, with 12 bases left between them.

The gene calls are TRBV3-1 and TRBJ2-1; D is uncertain. CDR1 and CDR2 from the germline V gene are LGHDT and YNNKEL (reference sequence). This CDR3 is built from 13 residues. Trimming removed 0 bases at V and 13 bases at J, with 13 bases between. CDR3 region: CASSQEARPRQFF. As DNA, the CDR3 is TGTGCCAGCAGCCAAGAGGCCCGGCCCCGTCAGTTCTTC.

This clonotype was seen many times. The chain couples TRBV6-5 to TRBJ1-6; a weak D match, TRBD1 (5 bases). The CDR3 runs 14 residues. Germline-derived CDR1 and CDR2 are MNHEY and SVGAGI. V lost 2 bases and J lost 10, with 12 bases in between. The chain's CDR3 is CASSYKGIGSPLHF. The CDR3 DNA sequence: TGTGCCAGCAGTTACAAGGGGATTGGGTCACCCCTCCACTTT.

The CDR3 sequence: CASSRQPGLAGDPDTQYF. CDR3 DNA sequence: TGTGCCAGCAGTCGGCAACCGGGACTAGCGGGGGATCCAGATACGCAGTATTTT. The chain couples TRBV6-2 or TRBV6-3 to TRBJ2-3; 14 bases fit TRBD2. With 5 bases clipped from V and 4 bases from J, the junction kept 11 bases outside the gene matches. Germline V gene lookup returns CDR1 MNHEY and CDR2 SVGEGT. The CDR3 runs 18 residues.

This clonotype was found a few times. J is TRBJ2-4 and V is TRBV4-1; unclear D gene. The CDR3 contains 17 residues. The germline V gene has CDR1 MGHRA and CDR2 YSYEKL. The ends were cut back, 1 base at V and 8 bases at J, with 21 bases in the middle. CDR3 sequence (DNA): TGCGCCAGCAGCCAAGTCGGCGTTGTCGGCAATACGGACATTCAGTACTTC. Translating gives CASSQVGVVGNTDIQYF.

Only a few counts were recorded for this clonotype. J is TRBJ2-3 and V is TRBV4-2; TRBD1 aligns across 9 bases. The CDR3 contains 15 residues. Per germline, CDR1 LGHNA and CDR2 YNFKEQ. Germline trimming cut 4 bases from V and 6 bases from J; bases unmatched to any gene: 8. The CDR3 nucleotides are TGTGCCAGCAGCCCGACAGGGGGTGAAATTGATACGCAGTATTTT. Encoded protein: CASSPTGGEIDTQYF.

This chain connects TRBV5-1 to TRBJ2-3, with 8 positions matching TRBD1. J gave up 6 bases and V 4 bases, and 16 bases lay outside the gene matches. The CDR3 has 17 amino acids. In germline, CDR1 is SGHRS, CDR2 YFSETQ. The CDR3 loop reads CASSLTRTGLSSDTQYF. The DNA for the CDR3 is TGCGCCAGCAGCCTAACCCGGACAGGGCTGTCATCGGATACGCAGTATTTT. Using reference TRBV5-1 and TRBJ2-3 for the parts outside the CDR3, the full variable domain is KAGVTQTPRYLIKTRGQQVTLSCSPISGHRSVSWYQQTPGQGLQFLFEYFSETQRNKGNFPGRFSGRQFSNSRSEMNVSTLELGDSALYLCASSLTRTGLSSDTQYFGPGTRLTVL.

This clonotype was seen a handful of times. The chain is built from TRBV20-1 and TRBJ2-6; TRBD1 is a possible D gene (6 bases). This CDR3 is built from 14 residues. Trimming left V 5 bases short and J 4 bases short, with 12 bases between. Germline V CDR1 and CDR2: DFQATT, SNEGSKA (reference sequence). The CDR3 DNA sequence: TGCAGTGCTCCTACAGGGAGCGGGGCCAACGTCCTGACTTTC. This encodes CSAPTGSGANVLTF.